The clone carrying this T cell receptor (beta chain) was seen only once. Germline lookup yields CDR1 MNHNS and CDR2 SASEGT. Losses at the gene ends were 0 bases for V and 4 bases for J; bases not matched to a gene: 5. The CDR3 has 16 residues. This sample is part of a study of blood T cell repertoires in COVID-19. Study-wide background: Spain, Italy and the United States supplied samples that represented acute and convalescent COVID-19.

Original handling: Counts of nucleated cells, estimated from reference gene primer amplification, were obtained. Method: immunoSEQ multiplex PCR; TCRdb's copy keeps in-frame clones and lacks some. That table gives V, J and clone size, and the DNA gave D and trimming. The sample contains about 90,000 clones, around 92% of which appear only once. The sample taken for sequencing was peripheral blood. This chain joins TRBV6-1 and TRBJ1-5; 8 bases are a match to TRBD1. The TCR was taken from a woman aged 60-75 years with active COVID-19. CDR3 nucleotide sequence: TGTGCCAGCAGTGAAGCAACAGGGGGGTTGAATCAGCCCCAGCATTTT. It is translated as CASSEATGGLNQPQHF.